These 29 T cell receptor beta chains share one sample of origin, sequenced in a study of a mutant IDH1 vaccine in newly diagnosed glioma. Produced via immunoSEQ multiplex PCR; TCRdb's table is partial and in-frame only. The top ten hold approximately 4.5% of the sample, which has over 55,000 clones, around 83% seen once. Described time point: baseline, week 1 (first vaccination visit). The treatment here: pre-vaccination baseline after standard-of-care therapy. The sample consisted of peripheral blood mononuclear cells (PBMCs), taken from a glioma patient treated with radiotherapy, temozolomide or both. The receptor source for this set is a woman aged 18-29 years with glioma. Some clones in this sample may be carry-over from other donors' samples.

The V gene is TRBV9, the J gene TRBJ2-7, with D maybe TRBD1 (5 bases). The ends were cut back, 4 bases at V and 3 bases at J, with 17 bases in the middle. This CDR3 region has 15 residues. Germline-derived CDR1 and CDR2 are SGDLS and YYNGEE. CDR3 amino acids: CASSSGNRRVYEQYF. The DNA of the CDR3 is TGTGCCAGCAGCTCAGGGAACAGGCGAGTCTACGAGCAGTACTTC. Filled out from reference TRBV9 and TRBJ2-7, the complete variable domain reads DSGVTQTPKHLITATGQRVTLRCSPRSGDLSVYWYQQSLDQGLQFLIQYYNGEERAKGNILERFSAQQFPDLHSELNLSSLELGDSALYFCASSSGNRRVYEQYFGPGTRLTVT.

The V call is TRBV13, the J call TRBJ2-2; D is ambiguous. V gave up 5 bases and J gave up 0 bases, with 16 bases separating them. CDR1 and CDR2 from the germline V gene are PRHDT and FYEKMQ (reference sequence). The CDR3 sequence is 17 residues long. DNA of the CDR3: TGTGCCAGCAGCCAGCCCGCCTCGACGGCGAACACCGGGGAGCTGTTTTTT. Translating it yields CASSQPASTANTGELFF. Full variable domain (missing parts from reference TRBV13 and TRBJ2-2): AAGVIQSPRHLIKEKRETATLKCYPIPRHDTVYWYQQGPGQDPQFLISFYEKMQSDKGSIPDRFSAQQFSDYHSELNMSSLELGDSALYFCASSQPASTANTGELFFGEGSRLTVL.

The chain is built from TRBV27 and TRBJ2-5; possible D gene TRBD2, 6 bases. V was pared by 0 bases and J by 3 bases, with 26 bases between. The CDR3 spans 20 residues. Germline CDR1 and CDR2: MNHEY and SMNVEV (reference sequence). The CDR3 region is CASSLSALGLRPRQKETQYF. The CDR3 DNA is TGTGCCAGCAGTTTATCGGCGCTGGGACTTCGCCCCCGACAAAAAGAGACCCAGTACTTC.

V and J are TRBV5-6 and TRBJ2-7, with a possible D match to TRBD2 (5 bases). Trimming removed 3 bases from V and 3 bases from J, with 13 bases in between. Per the germline V gene, CDR1 is SGHDT and CDR2 is YYEEEE. The CDR3 contains 14 residues. CDR3 region: CASSSTLAGYEQYF. The DNA of the CDR3 is TGTGCCAGCAGCTCAACTCTCGCGGGCTACGAGCAGTACTTC.

The rearrangement uses TRBV18 and TRBJ1-2, with D unclear. CDR3 length: 14 amino acids. The germline V gene encodes CDR1 KGHSH and CDR2 LQKENI. The V end lost 3 bases, the J end lost 2 bases, and 10 bases lay between the germline ends. CDR3 coding DNA: TGTGCCAGCTCACCGTACAGAAACAACTATGGCTACACCTTC. This codes for CASSPYRNNYGYTF.

The rearrangement joins TRBV19 to TRBJ1-1; unclear D gene. Germline V gene sequence: CDR1 LNHDA, CDR2 SQIVND (reference sequence). V lost 1 base and J 4 bases, leaving 13 bases between the germline ends. The length of the CDR3 is 15 residues. CDR3 protein: CASSIAPEARTEAFF. The CDR3 bases are TGTGCCAGTAGTATAGCACCCGAGGCTCGCACTGAAGCTTTCTTT. Full variable domain (missing parts from reference TRBV19 and TRBJ1-1): DGGITQSPKYLFRKEGQNVTLSCEQNLNHDAMYWYRQDPGQGLRLIYYSQIVNDFQKGDIAEGYSVSREKKESFPLTVTSAQKNPTAFYLCASSIAPEARTEAFFGQGTRLTVV.

The rearrangement joins TRBV11-2 to TRBJ2-7, with 10 bases aligning to TRBD1. The CDR3 totals 16 residues. V lost 1 base and J lost 2; bases outside the gene matches: 5. The germline gives CDR1 SGHAT, CDR2 FQNNGV. Here the CDR3 reads CASSLVPTGGTYEQYF. In DNA form, the CDR3 reads TGTGCCAGCAGCTTAGTGCCGACAGGGGGCACCTACGAGCAGTACTTC. Complete variable domain (other parts from reference TRBV11-2 and TRBJ2-7): EAGVAQSPRYKIIEKRQSVAFWCNPISGHATLYWYQQILGQGPKLLIQFQNNGVVDDSQLPKDRFSAERLKGVDSTLKIQPAKLEDSAVYLCASSLVPTGGTYEQYFGPGTRLTVT.

This rearrangement joins TRBV20-1 to TRBJ2-2; D remains ambiguous. The CDR3 is made up of 11 amino acids. V was trimmed by 3 bases and J by 6 bases, leaving 5 bases between them. Germline V gene sequence: CDR1 DFQATT, CDR2 SNEGSKA (reference sequence). The CDR3 region is CSASSPGELFF. The DNA for the CDR3 is TGCAGTGCTAGCTCCCCCGGGGAGCTGTTTTTT.

V and J are TRBV19 and TRBJ1-1, with D perhaps matching TRBD1 (5 bases). Trimming stripped 1 base from V and 4 bases from J, with 10 bases between. This CDR3 has 14 amino acids. Germline lookup yields CDR1 LNHDA and CDR2 SQIVND (reference sequence). CDR3 amino acids: CASSIGGTFTEAFF. The DNA for the CDR3 is TGTGCCAGTAGTATAGGTGGGACTTTCACTGAAGCTTTCTTT.

The sample holds a few counts of this clone. The chain combines TRBV2 with TRBJ1-6, with D possibly being TRBD1 (5 bases). CDR1 is SNHLY and CDR2 is FYNNEI in the germline V gene. The CDR3 length is 13 residues. V lost 4 bases to trimming and J lost 7 bases, with 8 bases between them. CDR3 sequence reads: CASSVGTNSPLHF. Here the CDR3 DNA reads TGTGCCAGCAGTGTCGGGACCAATTCACCCCTCCACTTT.

This clone was recorded only once. The chain uses TRBV6-5 and TRBJ1-2, with D unclear. The length of the CDR3 is 13 residues. Per germline, CDR1 MNHEY and CDR2 SVGAGI. V gave up 3 bases and J gave up 4 bases, with 9 bases separating them. The CDR3 nucleotides read TGTGCCAGCAGTTATTCAGAGACCTATGGCTACACCTTC. Its translation: CASSYSETYGYTF.

The chain combines TRBV6-1 with TRBJ1-2; a weak D match, TRBD1 (5 bases). V was pared by 8 bases and J by 4 bases, with 17 bases between. Germline V gene data show CDR1 as MNHNS and CDR2 as SASEGT. This CDR3 spans 14 amino acids. CDR3 DNA: TGTGCCAGCCTTAGCTCGGGGCCACTCTATGGCTACACCTTC. Translated, it gives CASLSSGPLYGYTF.

The chain combines TRBV2 with TRBJ1-5; a possible D gene is TRBD1 (6 bases). This CDR3 region has 15 residues. The germline V gene has CDR1 SNHLY and CDR2 FYNNEI. V was clipped by 6 bases and J by 0 bases, with 12 bases between them. The CDR3 here is CASSHDRNSNQPQHF. In DNA form, the CDR3 reads TGTGCCAGCAGCCATGACAGGAATAGCAATCAGCCCCAGCATTTT.

The V gene is TRBV7-9, the J gene TRBJ2-6; 8 positions match TRBD1. From germline, CDR1 is SEHNR and CDR2 FQNEAQ (reference sequence). Trimming removed 5 bases from V and 3 bases from J; junction bases left unmatched: 3. The CDR3 sequence is 15 residues long. The CDR3 nucleotides are TGTGCCAGCAGCACAGGGGGAGGTGGGGCCAACGTCCTGACTTTC. Its translation: CASSTGGGGANVLTF.

The rearrangement uses TRBV7-3 and TRBJ2-7, with TRBD1 identical over 9 bases. The CDR3 consists of 14 residues. Losses at the gene ends were 3 bases for V and 7 bases for J; bases not matched to a gene: 7. In germline, CDR1 is SGHTA, CDR2 FQGTGA. The CDR3 DNA reads TGTGCCAGCAGCTTCAAGGCCGGACAGGGGGAGCAGTACTTC. This gives the protein CASSFKAGQGEQYF. The full variable domain, rest sourced from reference TRBV7-3 and TRBJ2-7, is GAGVSQTPSNKVTEKGKYVELRCDPISGHTALYWYRQSLGQGPEFLIYFQGTGAADDSGLPNDRFFAVRPEGSVSTLKIQRTERGDSAVYLCASSFKAGQGEQYFGPGTRLTVT.

CDR3 amino acids: CASRPTGGNTIYF. The CDR3 DNA follows: TGTGCCAGCAGACCGACAGGGGGAAACACCATATATTTT. The chain is built from TRBV6-1 and TRBJ1-3; 7 bases match TRBD1. The ends lost 6 bases at V and 4 bases at J; junction bases unmatched: 3. This CDR3 spans 13 amino acids. Germline values: CDR1 MNHNS, CDR2 SASEGT.

This chain connects TRBV5-8 to TRBJ2-7; 11 bases match TRBD2. Germline CDR1 reads SGHTS; CDR2 reads YDEGEE. This CDR3 contains 14 residues. Losses at the gene ends were 4 bases for V and 2 bases for J; bases not matched to a gene: 2. CDR3 sequence: CASSLAGGTYEQYF. The CDR3 DNA follows: TGTGCCAGCAGCCTAGCGGGAGGAACCTACGAGCAGTACTTC.

V usage is TRBV6-5 and J usage is TRBJ1-2, with D maybe TRBD1 (5 bases). V lost 7 bases, J lost 4 bases, and 19 bases lay in between. The V gene's germline CDR1 is MNHEY and CDR2 SVGAGI. The CDR3 has 15 amino acids. The CDR3 region is CASTNPGRKAYGYTF. In DNA form, the CDR3 reads TGTGCCAGCACCAACCCGGGGCGGAAAGCCTATGGCTACACCTTC.

This rearrangement joins TRBV4-1 to TRBJ1-4, with 7 nucleotides matching TRBD1. Germline V gene data show CDR1 as MGHRA and CDR2 as YSYEKL. J gave up 4 bases and V 4 bases, and 6 bases lay outside the gene matches. CDR3 length equals 15 residues. The CDR3 nucleotides read TGCGCCAGCAGCCCCTCCGGACAGGATAATGAAAAACTGTTTTTT. It encodes CASSPSGQDNEKLFF.

The chain couples TRBV14 to TRBJ1-2; 7 positions agree with TRBD1. The ends lost 4 bases at V and 3 bases at J; junction bases unmatched: 14. CDR3 length equals 17 residues. The germline CDR1 and CDR2 sequences are SGHDN and FVKESK. DNA of the CDR3: TGTGCCAGCAGCCTTGGACTACAGGGGAAATTTGACTATGGCTACACCTTC. It is translated as CASSLGLQGKFDYGYTF.

The genes are TRBV19 and TRBJ1-4, with no clear D. The germline CDR1 and CDR2 sequences are LNHDA and SQIVND (reference sequence). The CDR3 length is 14 residues. V gave up 3 bases and J gave up 4 bases, with 9 bases separating them. The CDR3 protein is CASSINRLNEKLFF. The CDR3 DNA follows: TGTGCCAGTAGTATCAATCGCCTTAATGAAAAACTGTTTTTT.

The J gene is TRBJ1-1, the V gene TRBV4-1; 7 bases line up with TRBD1. Trimming at V came to 0 bases and at J to 5 bases, leaving 3 bases not matched to a gene. CDR3 size: 14 residues. Germline assignment: CDR1 MGHRA and CDR2 YSYEKL. The CDR3 DNA is TGCGCCAGCAGCCAAGAGGACAGGAGGACTGAAGCTTTCTTT. Amino acids: CASSQEDRRTEAFF.

V and J are TRBV7-2 and TRBJ1-5, with D perhaps TRBD1 (5 bases). Germline loops: CDR1 SGHTA, CDR2 FQGNSA. The V and J ends lost 1 base and 7 bases respectively, with 14 bases between them. There are 15 residues in the CDR3. The CDR3 bases are TGTGCCAGCAGCTTAGTCCAGGGACCCAGGCAGCCCCAGCATTTT. It is translated as CASSLVQGPRQPQHF. Variable domain in full (rest from reference TRBV7-2 and TRBJ1-5): GAGVSQSPSNKVTEKGKDVELRCDPISGHTALYWYRQSLGQGLEFLIYFQGNSAPDKSGLPSDRFSAERTGGSVSTLTIQRTQQEDSAVYLCASSLVQGPRQPQHFGDGTRLSIL.

The chain joins TRBV10-2 to TRBJ2-5, with 9 bases lining up with TRBD1. Germline assignment: CDR1 WSHSY and CDR2 SAAADI. V lost 4 bases and J lost 5; bases outside the gene matches: 8. CDR3 size: 15 residues. CDR3 loop: CASSGTGGYRETQYF. The DNA for the CDR3 is TGCGCCAGCAGTGGTACAGGGGGCTATAGGGAGACCCAGTACTTC.

The genes are TRBV7-9 and TRBJ2-5; 8 bases align to TRBD1. Germline V lookup: CDR1 SEHNR, CDR2 FQNEAQ (reference sequence). Unmatched junction bases numbered 12, after V lost 4 bases and J lost 2 bases. The CDR3 length is 17 residues. CDR3 amino acids: CASSSNRQGSPQETQYF. The CDR3 DNA follows: TGTGCCAGCAGCTCCAATCGACAGGGGAGTCCTCAAGAGACCCAGTACTTC.

V is TRBV13 and J is TRBJ2-1; D not resolved. Trimming took 2 bases from V and 6 from J, leaving 8 bases between them. Germline CDR1 and CDR2: PRHDT and FYEKMQ (reference sequence). The CDR3 contains 13 residues. CDR3 region: CASSLMGSNEQFF. The CDR3 DNA sequence: TGTGCCAGCAGCTTAATGGGTAGCAATGAGCAGTTCTTC.

V is TRBV6-6 and J is TRBJ2-1; no firm D call. Trimming removed 6 bases from V and 3 bases from J, with 0 bases in between. CDR1 MNHNY and CDR2 SVGAGI come from the germline V gene (reference sequence). This CDR3 spans 10 amino acids. The CDR3 DNA is TGTGCCAGCAGCTACAATGAGCAGTTCTTC. Encoded protein: CASSYNEQFF.

This clone was counted once. The V call is TRBV30, the J call TRBJ2-1; 11 positions agree with TRBD1. This CDR3 is built from 15 residues. Unmatched junction bases numbered 11, after V lost 3 bases and J lost 10 bases. The V gene's germline CDR1 is GTSNPN and CDR2 SVGIG (reference sequence). The CDR3 protein is CAWSLPGTGGREQFF. The CDR3 DNA reads TGTGCCTGGAGCCTACCCGGGACAGGGGGTCGGGAGCAGTTCTTC.

The CDR3 reads CASSFNRLAGGRGTDTQYF. Written as DNA, the CDR3 is TGTGCCAGCAGCTTCAATCGACTAGCGGGGGGGCGGGGAACAGATACGCAGTATTTT. The V call is TRBV7-9, the J call TRBJ2-3; TRBD2 aligns across 14 bases. The V gene end was trimmed by 3 bases and the J gene end by 3 bases; junction bases not matched to a gene: 11. Germline-derived CDR1 and CDR2 are SEHNR and FQNEAQ (reference sequence). The length of the CDR3 is 19 residues.